The 27 T cell receptor beta chains listed next were all sequenced from one sample in a study of human T cells and chemical hapten exposure. TCRdb re-called the RACE reads through MiXCR, storing one row per CDR3 protein. The repertoire holds a few hundred thousand distinct CDR3 sequences, with 7.5% to 10% as singletons. Time point specified: pre-sensitization, week 0. Treatment meaning: therapeutic diphenylcyclopropenone sensitization with weekly scalp DPC. This specimen was whole blood, taken in connection with sensitization to the hapten diphenylcyclopropenone (DPC). Source of these receptors: a middle-aged woman with alopecia areata. Some clones in this sample may be carry-over from other donors' samples.

The table lists this clonotype with a few counts. The chain couples TRBV29-1 to TRBJ1-5; tentatively, D is TRBD1 (5 bases). This CDR3 spans 13 amino acids. CDR1 is SQVTM, CDR2 ANQGSEA, per germline. Trimming pared 3 bases from V and 3 bases from J, leaving 9 bases between. CDR3 amino acids: CSVEQGINQPQHF. The CDR3 coding sequence is TGCAGCGTTGAGCAGGGCATCAATCAGCCCCAGCATTTT.

The chain combines TRBV20-1 with TRBJ2-3; 9 positions agree with TRBD1. The CDR3 totals 15 residues. Germline V lookup: CDR1 DFQATT, CDR2 SNEGSKA (reference sequence). V was pared by 6 bases and J by 2 bases, with 9 bases of the junction left unmatched. The CDR3 sequence is CSANPRDRATDTQYF. The CDR3 coding sequence is TGCAGTGCAAATCCGCGGGACAGGGCCACAGATACGCAGTATTTT.

This clonotype was detected many times. This chain uses TRBV7-3 with TRBJ2-2, with no clear D. Trimming left V 5 bases short and J 7 bases short, with 11 bases between. The CDR3 extends over 13 amino acids. Germline CDR1 reads SGHTA; CDR2 reads FQGTGA. Here the CDR3 reads CASSGNGGGELFF. The CDR3 DNA sequence: TGTGCCAGCAGCGGTAATGGTGGCGGGGAGCTGTTTTTT.

This clonotype was recorded many times. The rearrangement uses TRBV9 and TRBJ2-2; TRBD1 is a possible D gene (6 bases). The germline gives CDR1 SGDLS, CDR2 YYNGEE. V was pared by 2 bases and J by 3 bases, with 11 bases between. The CDR3 totals 15 residues. In nucleotides, the CDR3 is TGTGCCAGCAGCGTCCAGGGGCGAGACACCGGGGAGCTGTTTTTT. Translated, it gives CASSVQGRDTGELFF. The full variable domain, completed using reference TRBV9 and TRBJ2-2, is DSGVTQTPKHLITATGQRVTLRCSPRSGDLSVYWYQQSLDQGLQFLIQYYNGEERAKGNILERFSAQQFPDLHSELNLSSLELGDSALYFCASSVQGRDTGELFFGEGSRLTVL.

This clonotype was detected ten times or more. The rearrangement uses TRBV7-6 and TRBJ2-5; TRBD1 matches 7 bases. J gave up 5 bases and V 5 bases, and 8 bases lay outside the gene matches. Germline assignment: CDR1 SGHVS and CDR2 FNYEAQ. CDR3 length: 14 amino acids. As DNA, the CDR3 is TGTGCCAGCAGCCGGGACAGACTTAAGGAGACCCAGTACTTC. It codes for CASSRDRLKETQYF.

The chain joins TRBV28 to TRBJ1-4, with TRBD1 matching 10 bases. Germline V gene lookup returns CDR1 MDHEN and CDR2 SYDVKM. V lost 3 bases and J lost 6; bases outside the gene matches: 4. The CDR3 has 15 amino acids. The chain's CDR3 is CASSFLGQGDEKLFF. The CDR3 DNA reads as TGTGCCAGCAGTTTCTTAGGACAGGGGGATGAAAAACTGTTTTTT. The full variable domain, completed using reference TRBV28 and TRBJ1-4, is DVKVTQSSRYLVKRTGEKVFLECVQDMDHENMFWYRQDPGLGLRLIYFSYDVKMKEKGDIPEGYSVSREKKERFSLILESASTNQTSMYLCASSFLGQGDEKLFFGSGTQLSVL.

The DNA of the CDR3 is TGTGCCAGCAGTTTGCCCCCCCACTTCTACGAGCAGTACTTC. It encodes CASSLPPHFYEQYF. J is TRBJ2-7 and V is TRBV28; D is uncertain. Trimming took 3 bases from V and 3 from J, leaving 12 bases between them. The CDR3 totals 14 residues. Germline V gene lookup returns CDR1 MDHEN and CDR2 SYDVKM.

This clonotype was counted a few times. CDR3 bases: TGTGCCAGCAGAGAGCAGTACTTC. This sequence encodes CASREQYF. The rearrangement joins TRBV28 to TRBJ2-7, with D hard to call. In germline, CDR1 is MDHEN, CDR2 SYDVKM. This CDR3 contains 8 residues. Deletions cut 6 bases from V and 7 bases from J, with 1 base between.

This clonotype has only a few counts. V usage is TRBV2 and J usage is TRBJ2-2; D is unresolved. V was trimmed by 7 bases and J by 5 bases, leaving 11 bases between them. Germline CDR1 and CDR2: SNHLY and FYNNEI. The CDR3 is 13 amino acids. The DNA for the CDR3 is TGTGCCAGCAATTTGGCTGGGACCGGGGAGCTGTTTTTT. It specifies CASNLAGTGELFF.

This clonotype has only a few counts. The V call is TRBV6-6, the J call TRBJ2-4; D might be TRBD1 (6 bases). CDR3 size: 16 residues. Germline lookup yields CDR1 MNHNY and CDR2 SVGAGI (reference sequence). V was trimmed by 2 bases and J by 3 bases, leaving 14 bases between them. CDR3 in DNA: TGTGCCAGCAGTTACACACAGGGACAAAACAAAAACATTCAGTACTTC. This codes for CASSYTQGQNKNIQYF.

This clonotype was detected a few times. The V gene is TRBV9, the J gene TRBJ2-1, with D perhaps matching TRBD1 or TRBD2 (5 bases each). Trimming removed 0 bases from V and 11 bases from J, with 12 bases in between. Per germline, CDR1 SGDLS and CDR2 YYNGEE. This CDR3 is 13 amino acids long. The CDR3: CASSVESGTQQFF. CDR3 nucleotides: TGTGCCAGCAGCGTAGAGTCCGGGACCCAGCAGTTCTTC.

Ten or more counts support this clonotype. The V gene is TRBV20-1, the J gene TRBJ2-1; 12 bases are a match to TRBD2. Germline trimming cut 5 bases from V and 5 bases from J; bases unmatched to any gene: 10. There are 16 residues in the CDR3. The germline CDR1 and CDR2 sequences are DFQATT and SNEGSKA (reference sequence). In DNA form, the CDR3 reads TGCAGTGCTCGAACCCTAGCGGGAGGGCTGAACAATGAGCAGTTCTTC. It is translated as CSARTLAGGLNNEQFF.

This clonotype has a count of ten or more. This sequence joins TRBV29-1 and TRBJ1-2; unclear D gene. The V end lost 1 base, the J end lost 8 bases, and 8 bases lay between the germline ends. The CDR3 is 11 amino acids. CDR1 is SQVTM, CDR2 ANQGSEA, per germline. The CDR3 sequence: CSVEGAEGYTF. CDR3 coding DNA: TGCAGCGTTGAAGGGGCCGAGGGCTACACCTTC.

This clonotype was counted many times. V and J are TRBV20-1 and TRBJ1-3; D is unclear. The CDR3 contains 14 residues. The ends were cut back, 3 bases at V and 0 bases at J, with 9 bases in the middle. Germline CDR1 DFQATT, CDR2 SNEGSKA (reference sequence). The CDR3 DNA reads TGCAGTGCTAGTATCGCCACCTCTGGAAACACCATATATTTT. Protein: CSASIATSGNTIYF.

The V gene is TRBV5-4, the J gene TRBJ1-2, with no clear D. CDR3 length: 13 amino acids. Germline V CDR1 and CDR2: SGHNT, YYREEE (reference sequence). Trimming stripped 5 bases from V and 8 bases from J, with 16 bases between. The CDR3 spells CASRQTVAEGYTF. CDR3 nucleotide sequence: TGTGCCAGCAGGCAAACTGTTGCGGAAGGCTACACCTTC.

The chain recombines TRBV7-3 with TRBJ2-2; D perhaps matches TRBD2 (6 bases). Germline V gene data show CDR1 as SGHTA and CDR2 as FQGTGA. The CDR3 extends over 15 amino acids. V was clipped by 5 bases and J by 5 bases, with 15 bases between them. CDR3 bases: TGTGCCAGCAGCAGACTAGGCAGGGCTACCGGGGAGCTGTTTTTT. Residues: CASSRLGRATGELFF.

This clonotype occurred a few times. The chain couples TRBV12-3 or TRBV12-4 to TRBJ2-7; D is perhaps TRBD1 (5 bases). The ends were cut back, 5 bases at V and 2 bases at J, with 13 bases in the middle. CDR3 length: 14 residues. The CDR3 DNA follows: TGTGCCAGCAGTCCGAGACAGAGAACCTACGAGCAGTACTTC. Translation gives CASSPRQRTYEQYF.

The V gene is TRBV11-1, the J gene TRBJ2-1; D possibly corresponds to TRBD2 (5 bases). Trimming took off 5 bases at V and 4 bases at J, with 15 bases between the two ends. This CDR3 comprises 15 residues. From germline, CDR1 is SGHAT and CDR2 FQDESV (reference sequence). The CDR3 loop is CASSPRGSVYNEQFF. The CDR3 DNA is TGTGCCAGCAGCCCGCGCGGTAGCGTATACAATGAGCAGTTCTTC.

A few counts support this clonotype. The V call is TRBV4-2, the J call TRBJ2-3, with D perhaps matching TRBD1 or TRBD2 (5 bases each). Per germline, CDR1 LGHNA and CDR2 YNFKEQ. The CDR3 covers 18 residues. V shed 3 bases and J shed 1 base, with 20 bases lying between them. The CDR3 bases are TGTGCCAGCAGCCATCCACCCCGGGGCGTCGTGGGCACAGATACGCAGTATTTT. Protein product: CASSHPPRGVVGTDTQYF.

The chain uses TRBV5-1 and TRBJ2-7; the match to TRBD1 covers 8 bases. The CDR3 sequence is 15 residues long. Germline V gene sequence: CDR1 SGHRS, CDR2 YFSETQ. V lost 3 bases to trimming and J lost 6 bases; unmatched junction nucleotides: 11. CDR3 sequence (DNA): TGCGCCAGCAGCTCATACCAAGACAGGGGTGGCGAGCAGTACTTC. Its translation: CASSSYQDRGGEQYF.

This clonotype has only a few counts. The V gene is TRBV25-1, the J gene TRBJ1-6; D uncertain. The CDR3 spans 14 residues. V dropped 2 bases and J dropped 7 bases, with 9 bases sitting between them. Germline V gene data show CDR1 as MGHDK and CDR2 as SYGVNS. The CDR3 DNA follows: TGTGCCAGCAGTGAAGGGTCACCCAATTCACCCCTCCACTTT. This gives the protein CASSEGSPNSPLHF.

This rearrangement joins TRBV28 to TRBJ2-5, with TRBD2 matching over 14 bases. J was trimmed by 5 bases and V by 5 bases; bases with no gene match: 13. Germline V gene sequence: CDR1 MDHEN, CDR2 SYDVKM. The CDR3 extends over 18 amino acids. The CDR3: CASSPGGLAGGSGETQYF. DNA for the CDR3: TGTGCCAGCAGTCCCGGCGGACTAGCGGGAGGATCGGGGGAGACCCAGTACTTC.

In the case of this clonotype: Its ends do not fully match the called genes, so a read error is possible. This sequence joins TRBV7-7 and TRBJ2-3, with 8 bases fitting TRBD2. Germline CDR1 reads SSHAT; CDR2 reads FNYEAQ (reference sequence). The CDR3 sequence is 15 residues long. The CDR3 region is CASSLSTSDTDTQYF. CDR3 DNA sequence: TGTGCTAGCAGCTTATCGACTAGCGACACAGATACGCAGTATTTT.

CDR3: CASSPRAAYQETQYF. CDR3 nucleotide sequence: TGTGCCAGCAGTCCCAGGGCCGCTTACCAAGAGACCCAGTACTTC. This chain links TRBV27 with TRBJ2-5; the D gene is possibly TRBD1 (5 bases). In germline, CDR1 is MNHEY, CDR2 SMNVEV (reference sequence). The germline V and J ends were trimmed by 5 bases and 0 bases, with 13 bases remaining between them. This CDR3 has 15 amino acids.

The chain carries TRBV20-1 and TRBJ1-5; D remains unclear. CDR1 is DFQATT, CDR2 SNEGSKA, per germline (reference sequence). This CDR3 contains 15 residues. V was pared by 5 bases and J by 3 bases, with 17 bases between. CDR3 protein: CSAQAVGFPNQPQHF. The CDR3 DNA follows: TGCAGTGCTCAGGCCGTGGGGTTCCCCAATCAGCCCCAGCATTTT.

In its sample, this clonotype was seen a few times. J is TRBJ2-5 and V is TRBV7-9; 7 bases align to TRBD2. Germline V CDR1 and CDR2: SEHNR, FQNEAQ (reference sequence). V lost 1 base to trimming and J lost 0 bases; unmatched junction nucleotides: 5. This CDR3 is built from 16 residues. CDR3 sequence (DNA): TGTGCCAGCAGCTTAGGACTAGCTGGTTACCAAGAGACCCAGTACTTC. Residues: CASSLGLAGYQETQYF.

This clonotype was seen more than once but under ten times. The rearrangement links TRBV6-2 or TRBV6-3 to TRBJ2-7, with TRBD1 as a possible D gene (6 bases). Germline assignment: CDR1 MNHEY and CDR2 SVGEGT. Trimming took off 4 bases at V and 7 bases at J, with 20 bases between the two ends. This CDR3 spans 15 amino acids. Here the CDR3 reads CASSFSQGHKTEQYF. CDR3 coding DNA: TGTGCCAGCAGTTTCTCTCAGGGACATAAGACGGAGCAGTACTTC.